This T cell receptor (beta chain) was identified in a study of tissue T cells after allogeneic stem cell transplantation. A remark on this clone: No antigen is known for it. Mouse gene names apply. The CDR3 end falls 1 residue outside the read, so it is completed with the germline J gene.

Only in-frame clones appear in the TCRdb table, and some are missing; sequencing was by immunoSEQ multiplex PCR. The sample yields 2,500 to 3,000 clones, around 46% seen once. Per germline, CDR1 KGHPV and CDR2 FQNQEV (reference sequence). Trimming took 0 bases from V and 5 from J, leaving 7 bases between them. The length of the CDR3 is 14 residues. General observations from the study: Shared clones across patients were few; motif clustering revealed tissue-specific shared signatures. Within patients, tissue anatomy strongly shaped TCR repertoire composition.

The time point denotes: mouse harvest day 14 after allogeneic transplant. Tail vein injection delivered 10^7 T-cell-depleted bone marrow cells and 10^6 splenic CD5+ T cells. The clonotype comes from a female BALB/c mouse given C57BL/6 T cells with graft-versus-host disease after an allogeneic hematopoietic cell transplant. The sequenced sample was gut tissue. This chain connects TRBV26 to TRBJ1-4; D ambiguous. Incomplete CDR3 DNA: TGTGCCAGCAGTCTGTCCGGACCTAACGAAAGATTATTT. Its protein product is CASSLSGPNERLF. The whole CDR3 region reads CASSLSGPNERLFF.